What follows are 22 T cell receptor beta chains derived from one specimen sequenced in a study of blood T cell repertoires in COVID-19. The assay was immunoSEQ multiplex PCR, and TCRdb's table has in-frame clones only and misses some. Found here are over 75,000 clones, 83% of them singletons; the top ten hold about an eighth. The sequenced sample consisted of peripheral blood. These receptor sequences come from a human donor in a cohort sampled during active COVID-19.

This clone was seen just once. This rearrangement joins TRBV5-4 to TRBJ2-3; TRBD1 might be the D (5 bases). The CDR3 runs 14 residues. Trimming left V 4 bases short and J 3 bases short, with 12 bases between. The germline CDR1 and CDR2 sequences are SGHNT and YYREEE (reference sequence). CDR3 coding DNA: TGTGCCAGCAGCCCCAGGGATAGGACAGATACGCAGTATTTT. Translation gives CASSPRDRTDTQYF.

This clone appeared once. The chain couples TRBV5-8 to TRBJ1-1; D is unclear. CDR1 is SGHTS, CDR2 YDEGEE, per germline. This CDR3 has 16 residues. Trimming left V 2 bases short and J 3 bases short, with 17 bases between. The CDR3 DNA follows: TGTGCCAGCAGCTTTTCCCCGAGGGCTCGGGACACTGAAGCTTTCTTT. This gives the protein CASSFSPRARDTEAFF.

The chain couples TRBV1 to TRBJ1-5; TRBD1, the table's D call, was not compared with the DNA. TRBV1 has pseudogene status. The CDR3 covers 18 residues. The CDR3 DNA reads TGCACCAGCAGCTCCAGACAGGGGGCCAATTATAGCAATCAGCCCCAGCATTTT. The encoded protein is CTSSSRQGANYSNQPQHF.

The rearrangement joins TRBV6-5 to TRBJ2-7, with 11 bases identical to TRBD1. Germline CDR1 MNHEY, CDR2 SVGAGI. After removal of 6 bases from V and 4 bases from J, the junction contained 8 bases not matched to a gene. The CDR3 is made up of 15 amino acids. Here the CDR3 reads CASSLTGTGGYEQYF. The CDR3 nucleotides are TGTGCCAGCAGCCTGACCGGGACAGGGGGTTACGAGCAGTACTTC.

This clone was counted a few times. This chain joins TRBV7-9 and TRBJ2-3; a possible D gene is TRBD1 (5 bases). Trimming shortened V by 2 bases and J by 0 bases, and 15 bases separated the two germline ends. The CDR3 spans 17 residues. The germline V gene has CDR1 SEHNR and CDR2 FQNEAQ (reference sequence). The CDR3 bases are TGTGCCAGCAGCTTAACAGGCACCCCCTCTAGCACAGATACGCAGTATTTT. Translated, it gives CASSLTGTPSSTDTQYF.

This clone showed up just once. The chain links TRBV20-1 to TRBJ2-7; D possibly corresponds to TRBD1 (5 bases). V dropped 3 bases and J dropped 4 bases, with 19 bases sitting between them. This CDR3 contains 15 residues. Per germline, CDR1 DFQATT and CDR2 SNEGSKA (reference sequence). The CDR3, as DNA: TGCAGTGCTAGTGTTGGGCAGGAAGGGGCTTACGAGCAGTACTTC. Translating it yields CSASVGQEGAYEQYF.

The V call is TRBV28, the J call TRBJ1-3; weak D call: TRBD1 (5 bases). Germline CDR1 is MDHEN and CDR2 is SYDVKM. The CDR3 length is 14 residues. Trimming removed 6 bases from V and 9 bases from J, with 18 bases in between. CDR3 loop: CASRLAQGLGTIYF. In nucleotides, the CDR3 is TGTGCCAGCAGGTTAGCCCAGGGTTTGGGCACCATATATTTT.

This chain joins TRBV28 and TRBJ2-5; weak D call: TRBD1 (6 bases). Germline V gene data show CDR1 as MDHEN and CDR2 as SYDVKM. V was clipped by 3 bases and J by 1 base, with 12 bases between them. This CDR3 has 15 residues. CDR3 region: CASSLPMTGQETQYF. In nucleotides, the CDR3 is TGTGCCAGCAGTTTGCCCATGACAGGCCAAGAGACCCAGTACTTC.

This sequence joins TRBV27 and TRBJ1-1, with a weak D call TRBD1 (5 bases). Looked up from germline, CDR1 is MNHEY and CDR2 is SMNVEV (reference sequence). V was cut by 1 base and J by 6 bases, with 15 bases left in between. This CDR3 has 15 residues. CDR3: CASSLWDPRGAEAFF. In DNA, the CDR3 is TGTGCCAGCAGTTTATGGGACCCGCGGGGCGCTGAAGCTTTCTTT.

This clone was observed once. The genes are TRBV6-5 and TRBJ2-2, with 7 bases aligning to TRBD1. CDR1 is MNHEY and CDR2 is SVGAGI in the germline V gene. The CDR3 has 14 residues. J lost 3 bases, V lost 5 bases, and 3 bases had no gene match. The CDR3: CASSNTGDTGELFF. The DNA for the CDR3 is TGTGCCAGCAGTAATACAGGGGACACCGGGGAGCTGTTTTTT.

The CDR3 DNA is TGTGCCAGCTCACCAACCACAGGGGGCACCTACAATGAGCAGTTCTTC. Translation: CASSPTTGGTYNEQFF. This rearrangement joins TRBV18 to TRBJ2-1, with 9 bases aligning to TRBD1. The CDR3 has 16 amino acids. The ends lost 2 bases at V and 2 bases at J; junction bases unmatched: 4. From germline, CDR1 is KGHSH and CDR2 LQKENI. The full variable domain, rest sourced from reference TRBV18 and TRBJ2-1, is NAGVMQNPRHLVRRRGQEARLRCSPMKGHSHVYWYRQLPEEGLKFMVYLQKENIIDESGMPKERFSAEFPKEGPSILRIQQVVRGDSAAYFCASSPTTGGTYNEQFFGPGTRLTVL.

The chain uses TRBV4-1 and TRBJ1-5, with unresolved D. V lost 0 bases, J lost 9 bases, and 9 bases lay in between. This CDR3 comprises 13 residues. CDR1 and CDR2 (germline): MGHRA, YSYEKL. The CDR3 DNA sequence: TGCGCCAGCAGCCAAGACGGTTATTCGCCCCAGCATTTT. Protein product: CASSQDGYSPQHF.

The V and J genes are TRBV6-2 or TRBV6-3 and TRBJ1-2; D gene ambiguous. In germline, CDR1 is MNHEY, CDR2 SVGEGT. The CDR3 totals 13 residues. With 5 bases removed from V and 2 bases from J, the gap between germline ends came to 9 bases. The CDR3 loop is CASSREENYGYTF. CDR3 DNA sequence: TGTGCCAGCAGTAGGGAGGAGAACTATGGCTACACCTTC.

The V and J genes are TRBV29-1 and TRBJ1-1, with 8 nucleotides matching TRBD1. V lost 8 bases, J lost 5 bases, and 13 bases stayed unmatched. Germline V lookup: CDR1 SQVTM, CDR2 ANQGSEA. This CDR3 has 14 amino acids. CDR3 sequence reads: CSFRKQGAGTEAFF. The CDR3 bases are TGCAGCTTCCGGAAGCAGGGGGCCGGGACTGAAGCTTTCTTT.

The gene calls are TRBV5-4 and TRBJ2-3, with TRBD2 matching over 16 bases. CDR1 is SGHNT, CDR2 YYREEE, per germline (reference sequence). The CDR3 runs to 15 residues. The V and J ends lost 3 bases and 6 bases, in that order; junction bases with no gene match: 1. As DNA, the CDR3 is TGTGCCAGCAGCTCGGGACTAGCGGGAGGGGATACGCAGTATTTT. The encoded protein is CASSSGLAGGDTQYF. The full variable domain, with the rest looked up from reference TRBV5-4 and TRBJ2-3, is ETGVTQSPTHLIKTRGQQVTLRCSSQSGHNTVSWYQQALGQGPQFIFQYYREEENGRGNFPPRFSGLQFPNYSSELNVNALELDDSALYLCASSSGLAGGDTQYFGPGTRLTVL.

The chain joins TRBV7-2 to TRBJ2-1; D is possibly TRBD2 (6 bases). The CDR3 spans 17 residues. With 1 base removed from V and 2 bases from J, the gap between germline ends came to 15 bases. Germline CDR1 is SGHTA and CDR2 is FQGNSA. Here the CDR3 DNA reads TGTGCCAGCAGCTTAGTCCTAGCGAGCCATACCTACAATGAGCAGTTCTTC. The encoded protein is CASSLVLASHTYNEQFF.

The CDR3: CASGGLAGVATGELFF. DNA of the CDR3: TGTGCCAGCGGGGGACTAGCGGGAGTTGCGACCGGGGAGCTGTTTTTT. V usage is TRBV9 and J usage is TRBJ2-2, with TRBD2 identical over 14 bases. Germline CDR1 SGDLS, CDR2 YYNGEE. V gave up 7 bases and J gave up 5 bases; unmatched junction bases: 7. The CDR3 length is 16 residues.

The CDR3 reads CASSANENNSPLHF. CDR3 DNA sequence: TGTGCCAGCAGCGCCAACGAGAATAATTCACCCCTCCACTTT. This chain connects TRBV9 to TRBJ1-6; D gene ambiguous. The germline V gene has CDR1 SGDLS and CDR2 YYNGEE. This CDR3 spans 14 amino acids. V was cut by 3 bases and J by 5 bases, with 9 bases left in between.

This clone was recorded only once. This chain joins TRBV2 and TRBJ1-1, with 9 bases identical to TRBD1. The junction had 7 bases not matched to a gene; V was cut back by 5 bases and J by 0 bases. The CDR3 is made up of 16 amino acids. Germline V lookup: CDR1 SNHLY, CDR2 FYNNEI. In nucleotides, the CDR3 is TGTGCCAGCAGTTCCGGGACAGGGCTGATGAACACTGAAGCTTTCTTT. This sequence encodes CASSSGTGLMNTEAFF.

V and J are TRBV7-3 and TRBJ2-7, with TRBD2 identical over 11 bases. CDR3 size: 14 residues. Unmatched junction bases numbered 8, after V lost 2 bases and J lost 11 bases. Germline loops: CDR1 SGHTA, CDR2 FQGTGA. The DNA of the CDR3 is TGTGCCAGCAGCTTAGGGTTAGCGGGAGGGCCGAAGTACTTC. It encodes CASSLGLAGGPKYF. The entire variable domain, with the rest obtained from reference TRBV7-3 and TRBJ2-7, is as follows: GAGVSQTPSNKVTEKGKYVELRCDPISGHTALYWYRQSLGQGPEFLIYFQGTGAADDSGLPNDRFFAVRPEGSVSTLKIQRTERGDSAVYLCASSLGLAGGPKYFGPGTRLTVT.

The chain employs TRBV19 and TRBJ2-5; tentatively, D is TRBD1 (6 bases). This CDR3 has 15 amino acids. The V gene's germline CDR1 is LNHDA and CDR2 SQIVND (reference sequence). V was shortened by 4 bases and J by 1 base, with 13 bases between the two germline ends. CDR3 nucleotide sequence: TGTGCCAGTAGTACACTGAGGGGGATCCAAGAGACCCAGTACTTC. Translated: CASSTLRGIQETQYF.

This clone came up a few times. This chain connects TRBV7-9 to TRBJ1-5, with 7 positions matching TRBD1. From germline, CDR1 is SEHNR and CDR2 FQNEAQ (reference sequence). This CDR3 is built from 13 residues. Germline trimming cut 5 bases from V and 6 bases from J; bases unmatched to any gene: 4. CDR3 region: CASSLRDSQPQHF. CDR3 DNA sequence: TGTGCCAGCAGCCTCCGGGACAGTCAGCCCCAGCATTTT.